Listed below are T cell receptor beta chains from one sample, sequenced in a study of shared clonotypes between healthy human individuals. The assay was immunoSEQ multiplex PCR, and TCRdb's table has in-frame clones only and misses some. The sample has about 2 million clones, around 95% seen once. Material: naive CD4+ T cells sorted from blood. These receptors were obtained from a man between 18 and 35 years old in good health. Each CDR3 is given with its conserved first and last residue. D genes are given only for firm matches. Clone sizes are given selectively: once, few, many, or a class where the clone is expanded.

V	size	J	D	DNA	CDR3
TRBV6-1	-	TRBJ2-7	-	TGTGCCAGCACCCTGGCCGTGGGCTTTCACGAGCAGTACTTC	CASTLAVGFHEQYF
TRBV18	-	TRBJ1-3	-	TGTGCCAGCTCACCACAGGGGACCGGAAACACCATATATTTT	CASSPQGTGNTIYF
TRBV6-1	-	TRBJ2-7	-	TGTGCCAGCAGTTCCACCCCCGGACTCAACGAGCAGTACTTC	CASSSTPGLNEQYF
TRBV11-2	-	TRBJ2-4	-	TGTGCCAGCAGCTTAGATTGGAGCGGTGGGCTCGCCAAAAACATTCAGTACTTC	CASSLDWSGGLAKNIQYF
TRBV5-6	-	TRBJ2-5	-	TGTGCCAGCAGCTTTTCTGGGGGTACGGAGACCCAGTACTTC	CASSFSGGTETQYF
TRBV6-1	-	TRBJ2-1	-	TGTGCCAGCAGTGAAGGGCAGTACAATGAGCAGTTCTTC	CASSEGQYNEQFF
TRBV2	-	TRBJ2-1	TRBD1	TGTGCCAGCAGGGGAGGACAGGGGGCGAATGAGCAGTTCTTC	CASRGGQGANEQFF
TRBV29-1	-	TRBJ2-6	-	TGCAGCTCCCTCTCTGGGGCCAACGTCCTGACTTTC	CSSLSGANVLTF
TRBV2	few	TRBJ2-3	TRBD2	TGTGCCAGCAGTGGACTAGCAGCAGATACGCAGTATTTT	CASSGLAADTQYF
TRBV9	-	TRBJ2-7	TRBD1	TGTGCCAGCAGCGTAACAGGGGGAAGCGAGCAGTACTTC	CASSVTGGSEQYF
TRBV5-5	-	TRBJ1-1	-	TGTGCCAGCAGCTTGGAGGTCGCTGAAGCTTTCTTT	CASSLEVAEAFF
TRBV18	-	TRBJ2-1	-	TGTGCCAGCTCACTTTACAGGGCCAATGAGCAGTTCTTC	CASSLYRANEQFF
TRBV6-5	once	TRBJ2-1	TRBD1	TGTGCCAGCAGTTCCGGACAGGGGAAGTCCTACAATGAGCAGTTCTTC	CASSSGQGKSYNEQFF
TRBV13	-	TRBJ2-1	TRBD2	TGTGCCAGCAGCTTACTAGCGGGGGGTCCCTACAATGAGCAGTTCTTC	CASSLLAGGPYNEQFF
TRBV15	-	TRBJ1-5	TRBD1	TGTGCCACCAGCAGAGATTTGACAGGGGATCAGCCCCAGCATTTT	CATSRDLTGDQPQHF
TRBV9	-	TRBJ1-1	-	TGTGCCAGCAGCGTAGAGGGGGAAGGAGCTGAAGCTTTCTTT	CASSVEGEGAEAFF
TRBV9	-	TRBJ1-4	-	TGTGCCAGCAGCGTGGGTGTGGCTAATGAAAAACTGTTTTTT	CASSVGVANEKLFF
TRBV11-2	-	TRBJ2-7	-	TGTGCCAGCAGCTTAGCGGGGAGCTCCTACGAGCAGTACTTC	CASSLAGSSYEQYF
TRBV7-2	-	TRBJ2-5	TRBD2	TGTGCCAGCAGCACCAGTACCGGGACTACGGTGGAGACCCAGTACTTC	CASSTSTGTTVETQYF
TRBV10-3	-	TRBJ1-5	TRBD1	TGTGCCATCACAGGGGGTAGCAATCAGCCCCAGCATTTT	CAITGGSNQPQHF
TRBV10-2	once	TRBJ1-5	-	TGCGCCAGCAGTCTGCAGGGCGGTCAGCCCCAGCATTTT	CASSLQGGQPQHF
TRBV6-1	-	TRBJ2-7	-	TGTGCCAGCAGTGAACAGGGGTTCAACGAGCAGTACTTC	CASSEQGFNEQYF
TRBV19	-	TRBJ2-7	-	TGTGCCAGTAGTGGAGGGTACGAGCAGTACTTC	CASSGGYEQYF
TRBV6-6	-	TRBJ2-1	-	TGTGCCAGCAGTGGTGTAGTAGAGGGATACAATGAGCAGTTCTTC	CASSGVVEGYNEQFF
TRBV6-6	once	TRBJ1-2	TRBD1	TGTGCCAGCAGTTACACGACAGGGACTCCTAACTATGGCTACACCTTC	CASSYTTGTPNYGYTF
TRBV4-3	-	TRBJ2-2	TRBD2	TGCGCCAGCAGCCAGCTAGCGGGCCCCAGGGGCGGGGAGCTGTTTTTT	CASSQLAGPRGGELFF
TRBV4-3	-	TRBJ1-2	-	TGCGCCAGCAGCCAAGACCGTCCCGGTGGGAAGTATGGCTACACCTTC	CASSQDRPGGKYGYTF
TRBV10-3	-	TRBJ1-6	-	TGTGCCATCAGTGAGCATTCAGGGGATTCACCCCTCCACTTT	CAISEHSGDSPLHF
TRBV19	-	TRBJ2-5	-	TGTGCCAGTAGGAAAGCGGGGACAATGGCCCAGTACTTC	CASRKAGTMAQYF
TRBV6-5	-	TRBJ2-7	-	TGTGCCAGCAGCCCTCGATTGGGGTCGTCCTACGAGCAGTACTTC	CASSPRLGSSYEQYF
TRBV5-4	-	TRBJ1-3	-	TGTGCCAGCAGCTTGGCCCAACGGGGAACTGGAAACACCATATATTTT	CASSLAQRGTGNTIYF
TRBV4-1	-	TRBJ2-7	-	TGCGCCAGCAGCCCGTCGTTATCTCCTTCCTACGAGCAGTACTTC	CASSPSLSPSYEQYF
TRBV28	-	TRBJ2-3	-	TGTGCCAGCAGTCCACCTGGGGGGTCTTCAGATACGCAGTATTTT	CASSPPGGSSDTQYF
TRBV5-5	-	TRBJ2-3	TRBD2	TGTGCCAGCAGCTTGCCGCTAGCGGGCCCCACAGATACGCAGTATTTT	CASSLPLAGPTDTQYF
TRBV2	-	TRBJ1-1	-	TGTGCCAGCAGTGGGCAGGGGAACACTGAAGCTTTCTTT	CASSGQGNTEAFF
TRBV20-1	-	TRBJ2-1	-	TGCAGTGCTAGTGAAAGCAATGAGCAGTTCTTC	CSASESNEQFF
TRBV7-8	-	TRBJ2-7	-	TGTGCCAGCAGTTTTAGAGGAGGGGCGAAGTCCGAGCAGTACTTC	CASSFRGGAKSEQYF
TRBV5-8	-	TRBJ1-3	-	TGTGCCAGCAGCTTGGCCAAGCAGAGCTCTGGAAACACCATATATTTT	CASSLAKQSSGNTIYF
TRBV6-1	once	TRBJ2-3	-	TGTGCCAGCAGCTCTACGTCAGATACGCAGTATTTT	CASSSTSDTQYF
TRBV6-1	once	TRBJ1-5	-	TGTGCCAGCAGTTCCCAGGGAGGGGTACAGCCCCAGCATTTT	CASSSQGGVQPQHF
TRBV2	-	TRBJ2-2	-	TGTGCCAGCAGTGAAGGGAGGACGGCGAACACCGGGGAGCTGTTTTTT	CASSEGRTANTGELFF
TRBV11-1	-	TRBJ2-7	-	TGTGCCAGCAGTCGAGAGGCAGGTTCCTACGAGCAGTACTTC	CASSREAGSYEQYF
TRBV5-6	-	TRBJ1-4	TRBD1	TGTGCCAGCAGTTTTGATTGGACAGGGGGTTATGAAAAACTGTTTTTT	CASSFDWTGGYEKLFF
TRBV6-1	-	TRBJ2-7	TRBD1	TGTGCCAGCAGGAAGGACAGGGGCCACGGAGTGGAGCAGTACTTC	CASRKDRGHGVEQYF
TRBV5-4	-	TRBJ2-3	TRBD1	TGTGCCAGCAGCTTGGTAGGTCGGGACAGGGGGAGCAGCACAGATACGCAGTATTTT	CASSLVGRDRGSSTDTQYF
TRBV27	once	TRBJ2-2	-	TGTGCCAGCAGTTCGAGGACTACGGGGAGGACCGGGGAGCTGTTTTTT	CASSSRTTGRTGELFF
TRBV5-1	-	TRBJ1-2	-	TGCGCCAGAAAAGGACGGGGGCGCGACTATGGCTACACCTTC	CARKGRGRDYGYTF
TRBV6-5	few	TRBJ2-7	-	TGTGCCAGCAGCGGGGGCAGGACCTCCTACGAGCAGTACTTC	CASSGGRTSYEQYF
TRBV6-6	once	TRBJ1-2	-	TGTGCCAGCAGCGACCCGGGACAACTGTCTAACTATGGCTACACCTTC	CASSDPGQLSNYGYTF
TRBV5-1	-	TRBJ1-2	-	TGCGCCAGCAGCTTGGGGCAGGGAGACTATGGCTACACCTTC	CASSLGQGDYGYTF
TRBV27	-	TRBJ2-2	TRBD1	TGTGCCAGCAGTTTATCCGGACAGGGGGTTGTCGGGGAGCTGTTTTTT	CASSLSGQGVVGELFF
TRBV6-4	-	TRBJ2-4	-	TGTGCCAGCAGTGTAGGGAACGGAAACATTCAGTACTTC	CASSVGNGNIQYF
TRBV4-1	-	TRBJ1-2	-	TGCGCCAGCAGCCAGGGGGGAGCCAGAGCTAACTATGGCTACACCTTC	CASSQGGARANYGYTF
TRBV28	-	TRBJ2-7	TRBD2	TGTGCCAGCAGTCCTCGTGGGCGGGAGTCCTACGAGCAGTACTTC	CASSPRGRESYEQYF
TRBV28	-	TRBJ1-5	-	TGTGCCAGCACCAACAGGTTACAGCCCCAGCATTTT	CASTNRLQPQHF